This T cell receptor beta chain was recorded in a study of T cell responses to AZD1222 COVID-19 vaccine. In its sample, this clone was seen a few times. As yet, its antigen is unknown. The CDR3 is 13 amino acids. From germline, CDR1 is LNHDA and CDR2 SQIVND (reference sequence). V gave up 8 bases and J gave up 16 bases, with 21 bases separating them. Study conclusions and caveats: At study baseline, merely six AZD1222 recipients were seropositive. No day 14 peak samples; only post-peak repertoires were characterized.

The method was immunoSEQ multiplex PCR; TCRdb's version includes in-frame clones alone and lacks a portion of them. The table shows 150,000 or so clones, with roughly nine tenths occurring only once. The starting material was peripheral blood, obtained 28 days after the second AZD1222 dose. This chain connects TRBV19 to TRBJ1-6; D is possibly TRBD1 (6 bases). This sequence was found in an adult who received the AZD1222 COVID-19 vaccine. The CDR3 nucleotides read TGTGCCAGTTCTACAGGGCTCCCGGCAATGCTCCACTTT. Amino acid sequence: CASSTGLPAMLHF.